Detailed here is one T cell receptor beta chain. Its antigen remains unidentified. The CDR3 end is not reached by the read, which stops 3 residues before it; the germline J gene fills it in. The ends were cut back, 1 base at V and 0 bases at J, with 10 bases in the middle. CDR1 SGDLS and CDR2 YYNGEE come from the germline V gene. CDR3 length: 15 residues. The data derive from a study of T cells in women clearing cervical HPV infection. Study-wide findings and caveats: Cases carried less TRBV6-7 than controls: about 0.1% versus 0.15%.

The protocol was immunoSEQ multiplex PCR, while the TCRdb copy is restricted to in-frame clones and leaves out a portion. The sample shows approximately 25,000 clones, and 22% sits with its ten largest clones. The rearrangement uses TRBV9 and TRBJ1-2; tentatively, D is TRBD1 (5 bases). The receptor was isolated from a woman between 18 and 75 years old with a cervical HPV16 infection that either progressed to CIN3+ or cleared (not recorded which). Source material: blood buffy coat. CDR3 region: CASSVQAGTNYGYTF. The sequenced part of the CDR3 DNA is TGTGCCAGCAGCGTACAAGCAGGGACTAACTATGGC.